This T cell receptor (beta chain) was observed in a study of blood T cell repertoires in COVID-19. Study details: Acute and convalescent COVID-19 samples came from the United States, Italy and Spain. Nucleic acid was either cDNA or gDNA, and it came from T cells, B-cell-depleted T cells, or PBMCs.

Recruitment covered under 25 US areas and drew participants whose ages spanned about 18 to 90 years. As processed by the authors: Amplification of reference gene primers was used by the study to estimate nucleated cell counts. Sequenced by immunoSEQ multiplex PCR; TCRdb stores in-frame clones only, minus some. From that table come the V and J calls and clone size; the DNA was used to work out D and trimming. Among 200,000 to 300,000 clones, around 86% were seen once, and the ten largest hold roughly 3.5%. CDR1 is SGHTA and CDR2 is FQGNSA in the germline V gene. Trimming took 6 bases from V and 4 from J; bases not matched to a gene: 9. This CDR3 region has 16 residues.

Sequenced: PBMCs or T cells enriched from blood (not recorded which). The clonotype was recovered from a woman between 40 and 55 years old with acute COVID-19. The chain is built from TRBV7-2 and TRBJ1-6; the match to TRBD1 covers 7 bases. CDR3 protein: CASRPTPGQYNSPLHF. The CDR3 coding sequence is TGTGCCAGCAGGCCAACTCCGGGACAGTATAATTCACCCCTCCACTTT.